Below, 25 T cell receptor beta chains from the same sample are listed, as sequenced in a study of cytomegalovirus exposure and HLA in healthy donors. Clones were sequenced by immunoSEQ multiplex PCR, and TCRdb holds only the in-frame ones, with some missing. Of some 140,000 clones detected, approximately 82% appear once; the ten largest clones hold roughly 27%. The sample was PBMCs. Source of these receptors: a man younger than 40 in good health and CMV-seropositive.

The chain has TRBV28 and TRBJ1-5; D possibly corresponds to TRBD1 (6 bases). The V gene's germline CDR1 is MDHEN and CDR2 SYDVKM. Trimming shortened V by 5 bases and J by 7 bases, and 15 bases separated the two germline ends. This CDR3 is 14 amino acids long. The CDR3 loop is CASSARGFRQPQHF. In nucleotides, the CDR3 is TGTGCCAGCAGTGCGAGGGGGTTTCGACAGCCCCAGCATTTT.

This rearrangement joins TRBV5-4 to TRBJ1-5; D unresolved. CDR3 length: 15 residues. V lost 3 bases to trimming and J lost 4 bases, with 14 bases between them. CDR1 is SGHNT and CDR2 is YYREEE in the germline V gene (reference sequence). DNA of the CDR3: TGTGCCAGCAGCTCGACTCCGGAGGCTAATCAGCCCCAGCATTTT. Amino acids: CASSSTPEANQPQHF. The full variable domain, rest sourced from reference TRBV5-4 and TRBJ1-5, is ETGVTQSPTHLIKTRGQQVTLRCSSQSGHNTVSWYQQALGQGPQFIFQYYREEENGRGNFPPRFSGLQFPNYSSELNVNALELDDSALYLCASSSTPEANQPQHFGDGTRLSIL.

The chain joins TRBV2 to TRBJ2-1; D remains unclear. CDR1 and CDR2 from the germline V gene are SNHLY and FYNNEI. V shed 6 bases and J shed 6 bases, with 6 bases lying between them. This CDR3 region has 11 residues. The CDR3 coding sequence is TGTGCCAGCAGGGTCGGCAATGAGCAGTTCTTC. Translation gives CASRVGNEQFF.

The chain is built from TRBV5-3 and TRBJ1-4, with D uncertain. TRBV5-3 is an open reading frame, and its role is uncertain. The CDR3 has 16 residues. The V gene lost 0 bases and the J gene lost 2 bases, with 11 bases spanning the gap. The CDR3 is CARSLVRRPTNEKLFF. CDR3 DNA sequence: TGTGCCAGAAGCTTGGTTAGGAGGCCCACTAATGAAAAACTGTTTTTT.

The chain links TRBV7-9 to TRBJ2-1, with a possible D match to TRBD2 (6 bases). The CDR3 consists of 12 residues. V was clipped by 4 bases and J by 7 bases, with 8 bases between them. The germline CDR1 and CDR2 sequences are SEHNR and FQNEAQ (reference sequence). CDR3 in DNA: TGTGCCAGCAGCTCCCGGGGGAATGAGCAGTTCTTC. This sequence encodes CASSSRGNEQFF.

V gene TRBV5-8 combines with J gene TRBJ2-2, with a weak D call TRBD1 (5 bases). The V gene's germline CDR1 is SGHTS and CDR2 YDEGEE. V lost 0 bases to trimming and J lost 4 bases, with 10 bases between them. CDR3 length: 15 amino acids. CDR3 coding DNA: TGTGCCAGCAGCTTGGGGGCAGGGATCACCGGGGAGCTGTTTTTT. Translation: CASSLGAGITGELFF.

The rearrangement joins TRBV7-2 to TRBJ1-1, with 7 bases that match TRBD1. The CDR3 covers 12 residues. V shed 6 bases and J 7 bases; nucleotides not matched to a gene: 5. Germline V CDR1 and CDR2: SGHTA, FQGNSA. The CDR3 reads CASRYRGNEAFF. In DNA, the CDR3 is TGTGCCAGCAGGTACAGGGGTAATGAAGCTTTCTTT.

This chain joins TRBV6-1 and TRBJ1-2; TRBD1 matches 10 bases. With V trimmed by 5 bases and J by 4 bases, 4 bases remained unmatched. CDR1 and CDR2 (germline): MNHNS, SASEGT. The CDR3 has 14 amino acids. The CDR3 nucleotides read TGTGCCAGCAGTCCGACAGGGGGCCGCTATGGCTACACCTTC. It encodes CASSPTGGRYGYTF.

This clone was observed a single time. The J gene is TRBJ2-1, the V gene TRBV27, with a tentative D call TRBD1 (6 bases). Germline values: CDR1 MNHEY, CDR2 SMNVEV (reference sequence). The CDR3 sequence is 15 residues long. Trimming took off 5 bases at V and 3 bases at J, with 14 bases between the two ends. The CDR3 DNA reads as TGTGCCAGCAGTCCCGGGACATTTGTCTACAATGAGCAGTTCTTC. Amino acid sequence: CASSPGTFVYNEQFF.

This chain connects TRBV7-9 to TRBJ2-5; 8 bases match TRBD2. The junction had 12 bases not matched to a gene; V was cut back by 2 bases and J by 4 bases. CDR3 size: 17 residues. The germline gives CDR1 SEHNR, CDR2 FQNEAQ (reference sequence). CDR3 DNA: TGTGCCAGCAGCTTACAGGGTCTCGGGAGGGTAGGAGAGACCCAGTACTTC. Residues: CASSLQGLGRVGETQYF. The entire variable domain, with the rest obtained from reference TRBV7-9 and TRBJ2-5, is as follows: DTGVSQNPRHKITKRGQNVTFRCDPISEHNRLYWYRQTLGQGPEFLTYFQNEAQLEKSRLLSDRFSAERPKGSFSTLEIQRTEQGDSAMYLCASSLQGLGRVGETQYFGPGTRLLVL.

V usage is TRBV5-6 and J usage is TRBJ2-6; tentatively, D is TRBD2 (5 bases). The CDR3 covers 14 residues. Trimming took 2 bases from V and 4 from J, leaving 7 bases between them. Germline lookup yields CDR1 SGHDT and CDR2 YYEEEE. CDR3 sequence reads: CASSFSGGANVLTF. The CDR3 DNA reads TGTGCCAGCAGCTTCTCGGGGGGGGCCAACGTCCTGACTTTC.

The chain combines TRBV9 with TRBJ2-7; no firm D call. This CDR3 spans 14 amino acids. The germline V gene has CDR1 SGDLS and CDR2 YYNGEE. The V end lost 4 bases, the J end lost 3 bases, and 14 bases lay between the germline ends. CDR3 loop: CASSPSILVYEQYF. DNA of the CDR3: TGTGCCAGCAGCCCCTCAATACTCGTCTACGAGCAGTACTTC.

This clone was seen just once. The chain links TRBV5-4 to TRBJ1-5; a weak D match, TRBD1 (6 bases). The V and J ends lost 4 bases and 7 bases respectively, with 15 bases between them. The CDR3 is 14 amino acids. The germline gives CDR1 SGHNT, CDR2 YYREEE (reference sequence). The CDR3 reads CASSLQGSGQPQHF. CDR3 DNA sequence: TGTGCCAGCAGCCTACAGGGTTCCGGGCAGCCCCAGCATTTT.

The V call is TRBV7-3, the J call TRBJ2-5, with 8 bases matching TRBD2. Trimming took 5 bases from V and 4 from J; bases not matched to a gene: 0. The CDR3 contains 12 residues. Looked up from germline, CDR1 is SGHTA and CDR2 is FQGTGA. The CDR3 sequence is CASSLAGETQYF. The DNA for the CDR3 is TGTGCCAGCAGCCTAGCGGGAGAGACCCAGTACTTC.

The J gene is TRBJ1-2, the V gene TRBV5-4; D is uncertain. The CDR3 length is 13 residues. The V end was cut by 3 bases, the J end by 4 bases, with 10 bases between. From germline, CDR1 is SGHNT and CDR2 YYREEE (reference sequence). The CDR3 DNA reads TGTGCCAGCAGCTGGGGAGAATCCTATGGCTACACCTTC. This gives the protein CASSWGESYGYTF.

The genes are TRBV19 and TRBJ1-1, with 10 bases identical to TRBD1. The germline CDR1 and CDR2 sequences are LNHDA and SQIVND (reference sequence). The CDR3 is made up of 13 amino acids. Trimming cost V 4 bases and J 6 bases; bases outside gene matches: 2. DNA for the CDR3: TGTGCCAGTAGTACGACAGGGGGCTCTGAAGCTTTCTTT. Translation: CASSTTGGSEAFF.

The chain combines TRBV7-8 with TRBJ2-1; 11 bases are shared with TRBD2. This CDR3 has 16 amino acids. In germline, CDR1 is SGHVS, CDR2 FQNEAQ. The V and J ends lost 2 bases and 4 bases, in that order; junction bases with no gene match: 4. The CDR3 here is CASSLFTSGSYNEQFF. Here the CDR3 DNA reads TGTGCCAGCAGCTTATTTACTAGCGGGAGTTACAATGAGCAGTTCTTC.

V gene TRBV7-8 combines with J gene TRBJ1-1, with 9 bases matching TRBD1. The germline gives CDR1 SGHVS, CDR2 FQNEAQ. V trimming: 5 bases; J trimming: 10 bases; junction bases outside the gene matches: 14. The CDR3 length is 15 residues. The CDR3 region has the DNA TGTGCCAGCAGCGGACGGGACAGGGAAAAAAGGGCAGCTTTCTTT. Its translation: CASSGRDREKRAAFF. Looking up the rest from reference TRBV7-8 and TRBJ1-1 gives the full variable domain: GAGVSQSPRYKVAKRGQDVALRCDPISGHVSLFWYQQALGQGPEFLTYFQNEAQLDKSGLPSDRFFAERPEGSVSTLKIQRTQQEDSAVYLCASSGRDREKRAAFFGQGTRLTVV.

V usage is TRBV29-1 and J usage is TRBJ1-2; 9 nucleotides agree with TRBD1. The V gene's germline CDR1 is SQVTM and CDR2 ANQGSEA. V shed 7 bases, J shed 5 bases, and the junction held 5 bases outside the gene matches. The length of the CDR3 is 12 residues. The CDR3 bases are TGCAGCGATATGACAGGGGGGTATGGCTACACCTTC. Its translation: CSDMTGGYGYTF.

The chain is built from TRBV6-1 and TRBJ2-7, with unresolved D. The CDR3 spans 12 residues. V shed 3 bases and J shed 3 bases, with 6 bases lying between them. Germline lookup yields CDR1 MNHNS and CDR2 SASEGT. CDR3 nucleotides: TGTGCCAGCAGTGAGGGCAGCTACGAGCAGTACTTC. Protein: CASSEGSYEQYF.

The rearrangement uses TRBV15 and TRBJ2-2, with D tentatively TRBD1 (5 bases). V dropped 2 bases and J dropped 6 bases, with 7 bases sitting between them. The CDR3 is 13 amino acids. The V gene's germline CDR1 is LNHNV and CDR2 YYDKDF (reference sequence). The CDR3 sequence is CATSRPGSGELFF. CDR3 sequence (DNA): TGTGCCACCAGCAGACCAGGGTCCGGGGAGCTGTTTTTT.

V gene TRBV7-9 combines with J gene TRBJ2-7; maybe TRBD2 (8 bases). The germline CDR1 and CDR2 sequences are SEHNR and FQNEAQ (reference sequence). Trimming removed 5 bases at V and 2 bases at J, with 13 bases between. This CDR3 region has 14 residues. CDR3 loop: CASSRGGTAYEQYF. The CDR3 DNA follows: TGTGCCAGCAGCCGGGGGGGGACAGCCTACGAGCAGTACTTC.

This clone has just one count. This chain links TRBV7-6 with TRBJ2-2; possibly TRBD2 for D (6 bases). CDR1 is SGHVS, CDR2 FNYEAQ, per germline. This CDR3 region has 16 residues. V was trimmed by 4 bases and J by 2 bases, leaving 14 bases between them. Here the CDR3 reads CASSSASAANTGELFF. CDR3 bases: TGTGCCAGCAGCTCCGCTAGCGCGGCTAACACCGGGGAGCTGTTTTTT.

This clone was recorded a few times. The V gene is TRBV2, the J gene TRBJ2-5, with D hard to call. Per germline, CDR1 SNHLY and CDR2 FYNNEI. V was pared by 4 bases and J by 5 bases, with 14 bases between. The CDR3 covers 14 residues. For the CDR3, the DNA is TGTGCCAGCAGTGTCGCTGGCCTCGTGGAGACCCAGTACTTC. Its protein is CASSVAGLVETQYF.

The gene calls are TRBV19 and TRBJ2-5; D is perhaps TRBD1 (6 bases). This CDR3 comprises 14 residues. Per the germline V gene, CDR1 is LNHDA and CDR2 is SQIVND (reference sequence). Trimming took 2 bases from V and 4 from J, leaving 11 bases between them. This chain's CDR3 is CASSINRAGETQYF. The CDR3 coding sequence is TGTGCCAGTAGTATAAACAGGGCGGGAGAGACCCAGTACTTC.